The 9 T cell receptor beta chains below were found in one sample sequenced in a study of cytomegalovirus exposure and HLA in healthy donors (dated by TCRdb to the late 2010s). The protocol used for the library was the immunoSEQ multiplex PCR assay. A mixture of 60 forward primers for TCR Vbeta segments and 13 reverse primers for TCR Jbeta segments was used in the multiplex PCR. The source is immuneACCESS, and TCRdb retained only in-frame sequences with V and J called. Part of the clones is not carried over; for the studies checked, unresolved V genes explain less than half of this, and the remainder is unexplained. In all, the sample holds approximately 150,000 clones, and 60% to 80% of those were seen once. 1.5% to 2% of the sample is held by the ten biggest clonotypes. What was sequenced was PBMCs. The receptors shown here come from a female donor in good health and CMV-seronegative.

The CDR3 DNA follows: TGTGCCAGCAGCGGACAGGGAAACGAGCAGTACTTC. Translating gives CASSGQGNEQYF. This chain links TRBV2 with TRBJ2-7, with TRBD1 identical over 8 bases. From germline, CDR1 is SNHLY and CDR2 FYNNEI. The CDR3 loop spans 12 amino acids. The V segment lost 6 bases and the J segment 5 bases; nucleotides outside the gene matches: 3.

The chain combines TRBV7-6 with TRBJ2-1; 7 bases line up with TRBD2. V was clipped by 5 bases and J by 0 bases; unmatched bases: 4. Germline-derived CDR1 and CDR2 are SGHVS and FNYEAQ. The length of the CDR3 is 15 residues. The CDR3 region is CASSRTSRSYNEQFF. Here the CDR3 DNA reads TGTGCCAGCAGCCGGACTAGTCGCTCCTACAATGAGCAGTTCTTC. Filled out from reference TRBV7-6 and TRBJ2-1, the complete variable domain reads GAGVSQSPRYKVTKRGQDVALRCDPISGHVSLYWYRQALGQGPEFLTYFNYEAQQDKSGLPNDRFSAERPEGSISTLTIQRTEQRDSAMYRCASSRTSRSYNEQFFGPGTRLTVL.

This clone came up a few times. CDR3 in amino acids: CAWSGDISYEQYF. DNA for the CDR3: TGTGCCTGGAGTGGGGACATTTCCTACGAGCAGTACTTC. V gene TRBV30 combines with J gene TRBJ2-5, with a possible D match to TRBD1 (6 bases). The DNA matches TRBJ2-7 better at its end, which makes the J call doubtful. The germline V gene encodes CDR1 GTSNPN and CDR2 SVGIG (reference sequence). CDR3 length equals 13 residues.

CDR3 nucleotide sequence: TGCGCCAGCAGCCCAGTTTCCACCTACGAGCAGTACTTC. Translation gives CASSPVSTYEQYF. The rearrangement joins TRBV5-1 to TRBJ2-7; unclear D gene. From germline, CDR1 is SGHRS and CDR2 YFSETQ. Trimming cost V 4 bases and J 2 bases, with 10 bases left between them. The CDR3 covers 13 residues.

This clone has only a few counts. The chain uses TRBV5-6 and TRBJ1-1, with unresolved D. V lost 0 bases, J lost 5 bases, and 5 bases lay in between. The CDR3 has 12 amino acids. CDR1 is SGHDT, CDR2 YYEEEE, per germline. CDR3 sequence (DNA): TGTGCCAGCAGCTTGGGCCGGACTGAAGCTTTCTTT. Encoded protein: CASSLGRTEAFF.

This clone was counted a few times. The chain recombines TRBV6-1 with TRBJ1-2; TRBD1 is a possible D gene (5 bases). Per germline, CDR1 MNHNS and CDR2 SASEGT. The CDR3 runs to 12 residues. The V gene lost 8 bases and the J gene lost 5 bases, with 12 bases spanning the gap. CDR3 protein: CASGAREYGYTF. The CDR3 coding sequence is TGTGCCAGCGGGGCGAGAGAATATGGCTACACCTTC.

The CDR3 loop reads CASSTHPGGYEQYF. The DNA for the CDR3 is TGTGCCAGTAGTACCCATCCGGGGGGATACGAGCAGTACTTC. The chain is built from TRBV19 and TRBJ2-7, with TRBD2 matching 7 bases. CDR3 size: 14 residues. Germline CDR1 is LNHDA and CDR2 is SQIVND (reference sequence). Trimming took 4 bases from V and 4 from J; bases not matched to a gene: 7. Complete variable domain (other parts from reference TRBV19 and TRBJ2-7): DGGITQSPKYLFRKEGQNVTLSCEQNLNHDAMYWYRQDPGQGLRLIYYSQIVNDFQKGDIAEGYSVSREKKESFPLTVTSAQKNPTAFYLCASSTHPGGYEQYFGPGTRLTVT.

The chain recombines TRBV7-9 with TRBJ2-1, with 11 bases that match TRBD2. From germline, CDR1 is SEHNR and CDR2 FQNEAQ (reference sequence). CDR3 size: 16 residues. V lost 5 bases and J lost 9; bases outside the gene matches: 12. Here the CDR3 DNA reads TGTGCCAGCAGCCCTGTTAGCGGGAGGGCAGTCACTGAGCAGTTCTTC. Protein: CASSPVSGRAVTEQFF.

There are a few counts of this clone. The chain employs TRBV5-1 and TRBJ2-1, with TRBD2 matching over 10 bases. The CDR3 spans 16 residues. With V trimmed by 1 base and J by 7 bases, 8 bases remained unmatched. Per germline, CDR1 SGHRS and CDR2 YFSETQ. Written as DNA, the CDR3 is TGCGCCAGCAGCTTGTTCCCAGCGGGAGGGATTAATGAGCAGTTCTTC. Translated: CASSLFPAGGINEQFF. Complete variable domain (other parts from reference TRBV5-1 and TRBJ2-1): KAGVTQTPRYLIKTRGQQVTLSCSPISGHRSVSWYQQTPGQGLQFLFEYFSETQRNKGNFPGRFSGRQFSNSRSEMNVSTLELGDSALYLCASSLFPAGGINEQFFGPGTRLTVL.